Below, one T cell receptor (beta chain) is given with its context. Its specificity is not known. 13 Jbeta primers and 60 Vbeta primers were used for the PCR. Here immunoSEQ multiplex PCR was the method, and the copy in TCRdb shows in-frame clones only, minus some. The sample has about 60,000 clones; 60% to 85% are singletons. This sample was included in a study of cytomegalovirus exposure and HLA in healthy donors. CDR3 size: 17 residues. From germline, CDR1 is MGHRA and CDR2 YSYEKL. V was shortened by 3 bases and J by 6 bases, with 23 bases between the two germline ends. General study findings and limits: A later analysis linked a missense variant in DCLRE1C to the trimming of TCR beta V and J genes.

The TCR originated in a woman between 35 and 50 years old in good health and CMV-seropositive. Sample: PBMCs. The chain employs TRBV4-1 and TRBJ1-2; D is perhaps TRBD1 (6 bases). CDR3 protein: CASSHPPRGRGTNGYTF. The DNA for the CDR3 is TGCGCCAGCAGCCACCCACCACGGGGGAGGGGGACAAATGGCTACACCTTC.